The 28 T cell receptor beta chains presented below share a single source sample, sequenced in a study of prognosis after radiotherapy for stage I lung cancer. Template was genomic DNA; TCR beta CDR3 amplified in two multiplex PCR rounds. The first round of PCR was done with primers that matched each TRBV and TRBJ gene. From the multiplex PCR reads, TCRdb called clonotypes with MiXCR, one entry per CDR3 protein. The sample has fewer than 25,000 distinct CDR3 sequences; about a quarter are singletons. This specimen was PBMCs, taken before or after stereotactic body radiation therapy (not recorded which). The receptors were gathered from a donor over 45 with non-small cell lung cancer.

The gene calls are TRBV6-1 and TRBJ2-3, with D perhaps TRBD2 (6 bases). Deletions cut 6 bases from V and 0 bases from J, with 19 bases between. Looked up from germline, CDR1 is MNHNS and CDR2 is SASEGT. The CDR3 covers 17 residues. This chain's CDR3 is CASRVYTNGRSTDTQYF. CDR3 nucleotide sequence: TGTGCCAGCAGAGTATACACCAACGGGAGAAGCACAGATACGCAGTATTTT.

In regard to this clonotype: This is likely an artifact of a read error, given a far larger clone one base away. The CDR3 DNA reads as TGTGCCAGCAGTCCCTACCGGGCCGGCCGGTTAGAGACCCAGTACTTC. Translated, it gives CASSPYRAGRLETQYF. The rearrangement links TRBV7-9 to TRBJ2-5; D not certain. The V and J ends lost 6 bases and 4 bases respectively, with 21 bases between them. CDR1 SEHNR and CDR2 FQNEAQ come from the germline V gene (reference sequence). This CDR3 region has 16 residues.

This clonotype has a count of ten or more. This chain connects TRBV7-2 to TRBJ2-1; possible D gene TRBD1, 6 bases. The V gene's germline CDR1 is SGHTA and CDR2 FQGNSA. This CDR3 contains 15 residues. V lost 1 base, J lost 3 bases, and 10 bases lay in between. CDR3 sequence (DNA): TGTGCCAGCAGCTTAGTCCAGGGGAACTACAATGAGCAGTTCTTC. Translated: CASSLVQGNYNEQFF.

This clonotype occurred once. A read error is the likely source, as a far larger clone sits one nucleotide away. The rearrangement uses TRBV20-1 and TRBJ2-5; weak D call: TRBD2 (6 bases). The J call could be wrong; TRBJ2-1 is a better fit for the DNA end. CDR3 length: 15 amino acids. The germline gives CDR1 DFQATT, CDR2 SNEGSKA (reference sequence). The CDR3 DNA sequence: TGCAGTGCTCCCCAGGCGGCGGGACCGCACAATGATCAGTTCTTC. Its protein is CSAPQAAGPHNDQFF.

This clonotype is classed as medium-sized. The genes are TRBV6-2 or TRBV6-3 and TRBJ2-3; the D is unclear. Germline V gives CDR1 MNHEY, CDR2 SVGEGT. The CDR3 has 14 residues. Trimming took off 5 bases at V and 0 bases at J, with 9 bases between the two ends. The CDR3 here is CASSRLESTDTQYF. The CDR3 coding sequence is TGTGCCAGCAGTCGACTGGAGAGCACAGATACGCAGTATTTT.

A remark on this clonotype: Germline and junction disagree at one end, which may indicate a read error. The chain combines TRBV5-1 with TRBJ2-5; 8 positions agree with TRBD2. This CDR3 comprises 18 residues. Germline CDR1 is SGHRS and CDR2 is YFSETQ. The CDR3 is CACSPSNQGLGRGGAQYF. In DNA form, the CDR3 reads TGCGCCTGCAGCCCGAGCAATCAGGGACTAGGGCGGGGAGGGGCCCAGTACTTC.

To note about this clonotype: A much more abundant neighbour one base away suggests this may be a read error. The chain carries TRBV9 and TRBJ2-5; TRBD2 matches 11 bases. Unmatched junction bases numbered 7, after V lost 4 bases and J lost 5 bases. This CDR3 is 15 amino acids long. From germline, CDR1 is SGDLS and CDR2 YYNGEE. This CDR3 reads CASSLAGGTGETQYF. DNA for the CDR3: TGTGCCAGCAGCTTAGCGGGAGGGACGGGTGAGACCCAGTACTTC.

This clonotype was counted at least ten times. The chain is built from TRBV6-2 or TRBV6-3 and TRBJ2-7; 8 bases line up with TRBD2. CDR1 and CDR2 from the germline V gene are MNHEY and SVGEGT. The CDR3 totals 15 residues. Trimming took 0 bases from V and 6 from J; bases not matched to a gene: 7. The CDR3: CASSYSTAGAAEQYF. CDR3 DNA sequence: TGTGCCAGCAGTTACTCGACAGCGGGAGCGGCCGAGCAGTACTTC.

About this clonotype: A much larger clone is a single base away; this may be a read error. The chain recombines TRBV7-9 with TRBJ1-1; D unresolved. Germline V gene lookup returns CDR1 SEHNR and CDR2 FQNEAQ (reference sequence). This CDR3 region has 14 residues. The ends were cut back, 2 bases at V and 4 bases at J, with 11 bases in the middle. The CDR3 DNA follows: TGTGCCAGCAGCTTATCCGGAGACACCACTGAAGCTTTCTTT. Its protein is CASSLSGDTTEAFF.

This clonotype has ten or more counts. This rearrangement joins TRBV2 to TRBJ2-4, with TRBD1 matching 9 bases. Trimming at V came to 4 bases and at J to 8 bases, leaving 6 bases not matched to a gene. This CDR3 spans 14 amino acids. Germline CDR1 SNHLY, CDR2 FYNNEI. CDR3 in DNA: TGTGCCAGCAGTGTGGAGGACAGGGGTGACATTCAGTACTTC. It encodes CASSVEDRGDIQYF.

This clonotype has at least ten counts. This rearrangement joins TRBV30 to TRBJ1-1, with D hard to call. The V gene's germline CDR1 is GTSNPN and CDR2 SVGIG (reference sequence). This CDR3 contains 19 residues. The V end lost 1 base, the J end lost 0 bases, and 24 bases lay between the germline ends. CDR3 DNA: TGTGCCTGGAGTGGGGTAACCGGGATCCAGAAGAACCTGAACACTGAAGCTTTCTTT. Its translation is CAWSGVTGIQKNLNTEAFF.

This clonotype was counted many times. This chain connects TRBV18 to TRBJ2-1; the D call may be TRBD1 or TRBD2 (5 bases each). This CDR3 comprises 13 residues. CDR1 KGHSH and CDR2 LQKENI come from the germline V gene. V shed 1 base and J shed 9 bases, with 10 bases lying between them. The CDR3: CASSPQTGPEQFF. The CDR3 coding sequence is TGTGCCAGCTCACCACAAACGGGACCTGAGCAGTTCTTC.

This clonotype has ten or more counts. The V call is TRBV7-2, the J call TRBJ1-5; D is unclear. Looked up from germline, CDR1 is SGHTA and CDR2 is FQGNSA. V lost 5 bases and J lost 3, with 8 bases in between. The length of the CDR3 is 13 residues. CDR3 region: CASSHTPNQPQHF. CDR3 coding DNA: TGTGCCAGCAGCCACACTCCCAATCAGCCCCAGCATTTT.

This clonotype was counted many times. This chain uses TRBV4-3 with TRBJ2-1; 11 positions match TRBD2. Trimming at V came to 1 base and at J to 0 bases, leaving 2 bases not matched to a gene. The CDR3 totals 17 residues. From germline, CDR1 is LGHNA and CDR2 YSLEER. CDR3 amino acids: CASSQGTSGFSYNEQFF. CDR3 nucleotide sequence: TGCGCCAGCAGCCAAGGGACTAGCGGGTTCTCCTACAATGAGCAGTTCTTC.

This clonotype was counted ten times or more. This CDR3 is CASGLKLDTQYF. The DNA for the CDR3 is TGTGCTAGTGGTTTGAAATTGGATACGCAGTATTTT. The chain employs TRBV12-5 and TRBJ2-3; D gene uncertain. This CDR3 has 12 amino acids. Trimming removed 2 bases at V and 6 bases at J, with 6 bases between. Germline CDR1 is LGHNT and CDR2 is FRNRAP.

Points on this clonotype: No DNA is shown, since the ends of the CDR3 on it are uncertain; the CDR3 is the one TCRdb lists. The chain joins TRBV19 to TRBJ2-7. The CDR3 has 17 residues if both end residues are counted. Germline V gives CDR1 LNHDA, CDR2 SQIVND (reference sequence). CDR3 region: CASSIVGKGSLSYEQCF.

This clonotype was seen more than once but under ten times. A much larger clone is a single base away; this may be a read error. V is TRBV6-5 and J is TRBJ2-1; 11 bases align to TRBD2. The CDR3 runs 14 residues. Germline V gives CDR1 MNHEY, CDR2 SVGAGI. V shed 4 bases, J shed 10 bases, and the junction held 6 bases outside the gene matches. CDR3 sequence reads: CASSSGLAAMEQFF. CDR3 sequence (DNA): TGTGCCAGCAGTTCGGGACTAGCGGCTATGGAGCAGTTCTTC.

Turning to this clonotype: A far larger clone is only one base removed, so a read error is likely. J is TRBJ2-3 and V is TRBV6-4; D possibly corresponds to TRBD2 (5 bases). This CDR3 has 16 amino acids. Germline assignment: CDR1 MRHNA and CDR2 SNTAGT. V was cut by 5 bases and J by 1 base, with 16 bases left in between. Written as DNA, the CDR3 is TGTGCCAGCAGTCAGGAGGTAGCCTCTGGCACAGATACGCAGTATTTT. Amino acids: CASSQEVASGTDTQYF.

V usage is TRBV4-1 and J usage is TRBJ2-7; no clear D gene. Germline CDR1 reads MGHRA; CDR2 reads YSYEKL. The germline V and J ends were trimmed by 5 bases and 6 bases, with 17 bases remaining between them. The CDR3 is made up of 14 amino acids. The CDR3: CASSKESRGTEQYF. As DNA, the CDR3 is TGCGCCAGCAGCAAGGAGTCGAGAGGCACCGAGCAGTACTTC.

This clonotype was observed many times. The V call is TRBV7-8, the J call TRBJ2-3; D is undetermined. The CDR3 length is 18 residues. Germline CDR1 is SGHVS and CDR2 is FQNEAQ. The V end was cut by 4 bases, the J end by 1 base, with 21 bases between. The CDR3 DNA is TGTGCCAGCAGCTCCCCCCTCCGCCGGTTGGTGGGCACAGATACGCAGTATTTT. It translates to CASSSPLRRLVGTDTQYF. Full variable domain (outside the CDR3, taken from reference TRBV7-8 and TRBJ2-3): GAGVSQSPRYKVAKRGQDVALRCDPISGHVSLFWYQQALGQGPEFLTYFQNEAQLDKSGLPSDRFFAERPEGSVSTLKIQRTQQEDSAVYLCASSSPLRRLVGTDTQYFGPGTRLTVL.

This clonotype came up many times. The chain joins TRBV9 to TRBJ2-1, with TRBD2 matching 7 bases. CDR1 and CDR2 from the germline V gene are SGDLS and YYNGEE. The V gene end was trimmed by 4 bases and the J gene end by 5 bases; junction bases not matched to a gene: 9. This CDR3 region has 15 residues. CDR3 DNA sequence: TGTGCCAGCAGCCCCAATGGGCTAGCGGACAATGAGCAGTTCTTC. Encoded protein: CASSPNGLADNEQFF.

This clonotype was observed once. A far larger clone is only one base removed, so a read error is likely. V and J are TRBV11-1 and TRBJ2-1; TRBD2 might be the D (5 bases). CDR3 length: 14 amino acids. Between the trimmed V and J ends, which lost 5 bases and 6 bases, there was a span of 14 bases. CDR1 is SGHAT and CDR2 is FQDESV in the germline V gene (reference sequence). The CDR3 here is CASSRVHSANEQFF. The CDR3 DNA reads TGTGCCAGCAGCCGAGTGCATAGCGCCAATGAGCAGTTCTTC. The complete variable domain, with remaining parts taken from reference TRBV11-1 and TRBJ2-1, reads EAEVAQSPRYKITEKSQAVAFWCDPISGHATLYWYRQILGQGPELLVQFQDESVVDDSQLPKDRFSAERLKGVDSTLKIQPAELGDSAMYLCASSRVHSANEQFFGPGTRLTVL.

The sample holds many counts of this clonotype. V and J are TRBV5-1 and TRBJ2-5; no definite D call. The CDR3 contains 13 residues. Trimming took 3 bases from V and 2 from J, leaving 8 bases between them. Germline V gene sequence: CDR1 SGHRS, CDR2 YFSETQ. This CDR3 is CASSSAGQETQYF. Written as DNA, the CDR3 is TGCGCCAGCAGCTCTGCAGGACAAGAGACCCAGTACTTC.

This clonotype was observed many times. This sequence joins TRBV4-1 and TRBJ1-5; unclear D gene. The germline gives CDR1 MGHRA, CDR2 YSYEKL. V was cut by 0 bases and J by 2 bases, with 14 bases left in between. The CDR3 covers 17 residues. The CDR3 protein is CASSQDVEVSGNQPQHF. The CDR3 nucleotides read TGCGCCAGCAGCCAAGATGTAGAAGTCTCTGGCAATCAGCCCCAGCATTTT.

As concerns this clonotype: This sequence may be a read error, since a much larger clone differs from it by one base. This CDR3 is missing its conserved last phenylalanine or tryptophan, likely due to a read error. The chain employs TRBV29-1 and TRBJ1-1; D is unresolved. Between the trimmed V and J ends, which lost 3 bases and 7 bases, there was a span of 15 bases. This CDR3 contains 13 residues. Germline values: CDR1 SQVTM, CDR2 ANQGSEA. The CDR3 reads CSVDIWGEGEAFL. DNA of the CDR3: TGCAGCGTTGATATCTGGGGAGAAGGTGAAGCTTTCCTT.

This clonotype was seen repeatedly, ten times or more. CDR3 sequence (DNA): TGTGCCAGCAGTGAGGGGACAGGGACTAATGAAAAACTGTTTTTT. This translates into CASSEGTGTNEKLFF. The chain has TRBV2 and TRBJ1-4; 9 positions agree with TRBD1. Losses at the gene ends were 3 bases for V and 2 bases for J; bases not matched to a gene: 1. Germline CDR1 reads SNHLY; CDR2 reads FYNNEI. The CDR3 runs to 15 residues.

This clonotype was seen many times. V gene TRBV10-2 combines with J gene TRBJ1-1; D remains unclear. The germline CDR1 and CDR2 sequences are WSHSY and SAAADI. CDR3 length: 15 amino acids. The V end lost 1 base, the J end lost 0 bases, and 9 bases lay between the germline ends. Here the CDR3 reads CASSEYSPMNTEAFF. The DNA of the CDR3 is TGCGCCAGCAGTGAGTACAGCCCCATGAACACTGAAGCTTTCTTT.

This chain connects TRBV28 to TRBJ1-5, with D hard to call. V was pared by 10 bases and J by 6 bases, with 16 bases between. Germline V lookup: CDR1 MDHEN, CDR2 SYDVKM. The CDR3 contains 13 residues. The DNA for the CDR3 is TGTGCCATCTGTGGGTCGGAGAGTCAGCCCCAGCATTTT. Translated, it gives CAICGSESQPQHF.